Following are 22 T cell receptor beta chains from one sample sequenced in a study of Tregs in tolerant kidney transplant recipients. Clones were sequenced by immunoSEQ multiplex PCR, and TCRdb holds only the in-frame ones, with some missing. Here the sample spans about 110,000 clones, 90% being singletons. The sample was CD4+ T cells from blood, taken before the transplant. The source of these receptors is a human donor who received a combined kidney and bone marrow transplant.

The sample holds one count of this clone. CDR3 in amino acids: CASRAQRQVYGYTF. The CDR3 DNA sequence: TGTGCCAGCAGAGCCCAAAGACAGGTCTATGGCTACACCTTC. The rearrangement joins TRBV27 to TRBJ1-2; perhaps TRBD1 as D (6 bases). The CDR3 consists of 14 residues. Germline CDR1 reads MNHEY; CDR2 reads SMNVEV (reference sequence). The ends were cut back, 6 bases at V and 4 bases at J, with 15 bases in the middle.

The V call is TRBV7-2, the J call TRBJ2-3; no firm D call. The CDR3 extends over 12 amino acids. V lost 4 bases to trimming and J lost 7 bases, with 9 bases between them. The germline gives CDR1 SGHTA, CDR2 FQGNSA. CDR3 coding DNA: TGTGCCAGCAGCTCCGCGGAATATACGCAGTATTTT. This translates into CASSSAEYTQYF.

This clone was seen only once. The chain couples TRBV5-4 to TRBJ1-1; 7 bases agree with TRBD1. The V gene end was trimmed by 5 bases and the J gene end by 6 bases; junction bases not matched to a gene: 7. The CDR3 has 13 residues. CDR1 SGHNT and CDR2 YYREEE come from the germline V gene (reference sequence). This chain's CDR3 is CASSPRGDAEAFF. CDR3 sequence (DNA): TGTGCCAGCAGTCCCAGGGGGGACGCTGAAGCTTTCTTT.

The CDR3, as DNA: TGTGCCAGCAGCTCTGGACAGGGATACTACAATGAGCAGTTCTTC. Translating it yields CASSSGQGYYNEQFF. J is TRBJ2-1 and V is TRBV11-2, with 8 bases aligning to TRBD1. The V gene's germline CDR1 is SGHAT and CDR2 FQNNGV. The CDR3 sequence is 15 residues long. The V and J ends lost 4 bases and 3 bases, in that order; junction bases with no gene match: 5.

This clone was observed a handful of times. The chain carries TRBV11-2 and TRBJ2-3, with D perhaps TRBD1 (5 bases). Germline V gives CDR1 SGHAT, CDR2 FQNNGV. CDR3 length: 17 amino acids. The V end lost 2 bases, the J end lost 5 bases, and 20 bases lay between the germline ends. The CDR3 is CASSLTGPRGRGDTQYF. The CDR3 DNA is TGTGCCAGCAGCTTAACAGGCCCCCGAGGCAGAGGAGATACGCAGTATTTT.

The chain links TRBV28 to TRBJ1-5; 9 bases line up with TRBD1. This CDR3 is built from 16 residues. Germline CDR1 MDHEN, CDR2 SYDVKM. J lost 4 bases, V lost 5 bases, and 9 bases had no gene match. Written as DNA, the CDR3 is TGTGCCAGCAGTATAATGTTCGGGACAGGGAATCAGCCCCAGCATTTT. It codes for CASSIMFGTGNQPQHF.

The rearrangement joins TRBV9 to TRBJ2-5; D remains ambiguous. CDR1 is SGDLS, CDR2 YYNGEE, per germline. V was cut by 3 bases and J by 4 bases, with 10 bases left in between. The CDR3 spans 13 residues. CDR3 loop: CASSALPGETQYF. The DNA of the CDR3 is TGTGCCAGCAGCGCCCTTCCGGGAGAGACCCAGTACTTC.

The rearrangement links TRBV10-1 to TRBJ2-1, with 13 nucleotides matching TRBD2. Per the germline V gene, CDR1 is WNHNN and CDR2 is SYGVQD (reference sequence). V shed 5 bases and J 4 bases; nucleotides not matched to a gene: 2. The CDR3 covers 15 residues. CDR3 region: CASSRLAGGYNEQFF. Written as DNA, the CDR3 is TGCGCCAGCAGTCGACTAGCGGGGGGTTACAATGAGCAGTTCTTC.

The chain couples TRBV27 to TRBJ2-1, with 8 bases fitting TRBD2. Trimming took 3 bases from V and 0 from J; bases not matched to a gene: 7. From germline, CDR1 is MNHEY and CDR2 SMNVEV (reference sequence). The CDR3 is 17 amino acids. The CDR3 region has the DNA TGTGCCAGCAGTTTCGGGGGGGCCCCAAGCTCCTACAATGAGCAGTTCTTC. It codes for CASSFGGAPSSYNEQFF.

This clone is a singleton in its sample. V gene TRBV28 combines with J gene TRBJ2-7; D might be TRBD2 (7 bases). Germline V gene lookup returns CDR1 MDHEN and CDR2 SYDVKM. Trimming took off 2 bases at V and 7 bases at J, with 15 bases between the two ends. This CDR3 region has 14 residues. In DNA form, the CDR3 reads TGTGCCAGCAGTTTAGGGGGAGGGGGTCGGGAGCAGTACTTC. Translating gives CASSLGGGGREQYF.

The chain employs TRBV16 and TRBJ1-1; a possible D gene is TRBD1 (6 bases). Germline CDR1 is KGHSY and CDR2 is FQNENV. V was shortened by 4 bases and J by 5 bases, with 14 bases between the two germline ends. This CDR3 comprises 14 residues. The CDR3 coding sequence is TGTGCCAGCAGCCTACAGGGTTGGGATACTGAAGCTTTCTTT. Amino acids: CASSLQGWDTEAFF. The full variable domain, rest sourced from reference TRBV16 and TRBJ1-1, is GEEVAQTPKHLVRGEGQKAKLYCAPIKGHSYVFWYQQVLKNEFKFLISFQNENVFDETGMPKERFSAKCLPNSPCSLEIQATKLEDSAVYFCASSLQGWDTEAFFGQGTRLTVV.

This chain uses TRBV2 with TRBJ2-1; TRBD2 matches 9 bases. The germline CDR1 and CDR2 sequences are SNHLY and FYNNEI. The CDR3 totals 16 residues. Trimming at V came to 3 bases and at J to 10 bases, leaving 13 bases not matched to a gene. The CDR3 DNA reads as TGTGCCAGCAGTGATTTGGGACTAGCCGGTAGGAGGGAGCAGTTCTTC. The encoded protein is CASSDLGLAGRREQFF. Combining the CDR3 with reference TRBV2 and TRBJ2-1 gives the whole variable domain EPEVTQTPSHQVTQMGQEVILRCVPISNHLYFYWYRQILGQKVEFLVSFYNNEISEKSEIFDDQFSVERPDGSNFTLKIRSTKLEDSAMYFCASSDLGLAGRREQFFGPGTRLTVL.

The V call is TRBV20-1, the J call TRBJ2-7, with a weak D call TRBD1 (5 bases). V gave up 5 bases and J gave up 5 bases, with 10 bases separating them. CDR3 length equals 11 residues. The germline V gene has CDR1 DFQATT and CDR2 SNEGSKA (reference sequence). The CDR3 is CSASYRNEQYF. The CDR3 DNA sequence: TGCAGTGCTTCATACAGGAACGAGCAGTACTTC.

The rearrangement uses TRBV6-5 and TRBJ2-2; weak D call: TRBD1 (5 bases). Germline assignment: CDR1 MNHEY and CDR2 SVGAGI. V dropped 0 bases and J dropped 7 bases, with 12 bases sitting between them. The CDR3 is 15 residues long. CDR3 residues: CASSYSGPEIGELFF. The CDR3 coding sequence is TGTGCCAGCAGTTACTCGGGGCCAGAGATCGGGGAGCTGTTTTTT.

This chain connects TRBV19 to TRBJ1-4, with 7 bases fitting TRBD1. With 6 bases clipped from V and 3 bases from J, the junction kept 4 bases outside the gene matches. CDR3 length: 14 amino acids. Germline CDR1 reads LNHDA; CDR2 reads SQIVND (reference sequence). This CDR3 is CASSRDRPNEKLFF. The CDR3 DNA reads TGTGCCAGTAGCCGGGACAGACCTAATGAAAAACTGTTTTTT.

The J gene is TRBJ2-5, the V gene TRBV21-1; the table's D call, TRBD2, has no DNA check behind it. TRBV21-1 is marked as a pseudogene. CDR3 length: 19 amino acids. CDR3 DNA: TGTGCCAGCAGCGCCCCGGGAGGGCCCTCTGACTCGTACCAAGAGACCCAGTACTTC. This codes for CASSAPGGPSDSYQETQYF.

The V and J genes are TRBV4-1 and TRBJ2-3; TRBD2 matches at 16 bases. J was trimmed by 5 bases and V by 2 bases; bases with no gene match: 19. The CDR3 length is 22 residues. CDR1 is MGHRA and CDR2 is YSYEKL in the germline V gene. The CDR3 loop reads CASSQRSAITGTSGRVGDTQYF. CDR3 in DNA: TGCGCCAGCAGCCAAAGATCGGCCATAACCGGGACTAGCGGGAGGGTAGGAGATACGCAGTATTTT.

This chain connects TRBV7-2 to TRBJ1-1; tentative D call: TRBD1 (5 bases). The CDR3 has 15 residues. Trimming cost V 0 bases and J 6 bases, with 14 bases left between them. CDR1 and CDR2 from the germline V gene are SGHTA and FQGNSA. This CDR3 reads CASSLAFRAGAEAFF. The CDR3 nucleotides read TGTGCCAGCAGCTTAGCGTTCAGGGCGGGGGCTGAAGCTTTCTTT.

CDR3: CASSLSGQDYEQYF. CDR3 in DNA: TGTGCCAGCAGTTTATCCGGACAGGACTACGAGCAGTACTTC. The chain joins TRBV27 to TRBJ2-7, with 7 bases identical to TRBD1. Trimming at V came to 0 bases and at J to 3 bases, leaving 2 bases not matched to a gene. Germline V lookup: CDR1 MNHEY, CDR2 SMNVEV (reference sequence). The length of the CDR3 is 14 residues.

The chain joins TRBV25-1 to TRBJ1-2; a weak D match, TRBD1 (6 bases). Germline lookup yields CDR1 MGHDK and CDR2 SYGVNS. The V end was cut by 4 bases, the J end by 7 bases, with 19 bases between. CDR3 length: 15 amino acids. CDR3 sequence: CASSVAGQTLLGYTF. CDR3 DNA sequence: TGTGCCAGCAGTGTAGCAGGACAGACCTTGCTTGGCTACACCTTC.

The chain uses TRBV7-2 and TRBJ1-5, with D possibly matching TRBD1 (5 bases). Trimming left V 0 bases short and J 7 bases short, with 13 bases between. The germline CDR1 and CDR2 sequences are SGHTA and FQGNSA. The CDR3 length is 15 residues. The CDR3 region is CASSLALGVGQPQHF. The CDR3 region has the DNA TGTGCCAGCAGCTTAGCGCTAGGGGTGGGGCAGCCCCAGCATTTT.

This clone was seen a few times. The rearrangement links TRBV27 to TRBJ1-3; tentative D call: TRBD1 (6 bases). This CDR3 spans 14 amino acids. V lost 6 bases and J 4 bases, leaving 13 bases between the germline ends. Per the germline V gene, CDR1 is MNHEY and CDR2 is SMNVEV (reference sequence). DNA of the CDR3: TGTGCCAGCAGCAGAAATGGACAGGGAAACACCATATATTTT. This encodes CASSRNGQGNTIYF.